The entry that follows covers one T cell receptor (beta chain) sequence. This entry comes from a study of blood T cell repertoires in COVID-19. Study background: The analysed material was cDNA or gDNA that came from T cells, B-cell-depleted T cells, or PBMCs.

The CDR3 extends over 13 amino acids. V was clipped by 4 bases and J by 0 bases, with 6 bases between them. Per germline, CDR1 SGHNT and CDR2 YYREEE (reference sequence). The repertoire was sequenced with immunoSEQ multiplex PCR; TCRdb's copy has only in-frame clones and lacks some. The table includes roughly 200,000 clones, 81% detected once. The rearrangement uses TRBV5-4 and TRBJ2-3; no firm D call. This receptor was obtained from an elderly woman with acute or convalescent COVID-19. The sequenced sample consisted of peripheral blood. The CDR3 nucleotides are TGTGCCAGCAGCGTCCCTAGCACAGATACGCAGTATTTT. Translating gives CASSVPSTDTQYF.